The rows below give T cell receptor beta chains drawn from one sample of a study of radiotherapy plus CTLA-4 blockade in lung cancer. Method: immunoSEQ multiplex PCR; TCRdb's copy keeps in-frame clones and lacks some. The sample has tens of thousands of clones, roughly four fifths seen once; the top ten hold roughly a quarter. The sequencing here drew on peripheral blood, taken from a patient treated with radiotherapy plus ipilimumab. Source of these receptors: a human donor with non-small cell lung cancer that progressed on radiotherapy plus ipilimumab. Both conserved end residues are part of each CDR3. D genes are given only for firm matches. Size is omitted from some rows. Given values are once, few, many or a class for expanded clones.

cdr3_aa	cdr3_nt	d_call	clone_size	j_call	v_call
CASSLVGTGGNIQYF	TGTGCCAGCAGCTTGGTTGGGACAGGGGGGAACATTCAGTACTTC	TRBD1	-	TRBJ2-4	TRBV5-8
CASSVARQVGPYGYTF	TGTGCCAGCAGTGTTGCGAGACAGGTGGGCCCTTATGGCTACACCTTC	-	-	TRBJ1-2	TRBV2
CASSDPGPKSWFF	TGTGCCAGCAGTGATCCGGGACCGAAAAGTTGGTTCTTC	-	-	TRBJ2-1	TRBV6-1
CSAILLTSTDTQYF	TGCAGCGCAATACTACTAACAAGCACAGATACGCAGTATTTT	-	-	TRBJ2-3	TRBV29-1
CASSERGQPQHF	TGTGCCAGCAGTGAACGTGGTCAGCCCCAGCATTTT	-	-	TRBJ1-5	TRBV6-1
CASSSPVAGVSDTQYF	TGTGCCAGCAGTTCCCCTGTAGCGGGAGTATCGGATACGCAGTATTTT	TRBD2	-	TRBJ2-3	TRBV28
CASSFSVRGLNTEAFF	TGTGCCAGCAGCTTTTCGGTGAGGGGCCTGAACACTGAAGCTTTCTTT	-	-	TRBJ1-1	TRBV7-8
CASSSSSGNYNEQFF	TGTGCCAGCAGCTCGTCTAGCGGGAACTACAATGAGCAGTTCTTC	TRBD2	-	TRBJ2-1	TRBV11-3
CASSSWAGPYNEQFF	TGTGCCAGTAGTAGCTGGGCGGGGCCCTACAATGAGCAGTTCTTC	-	-	TRBJ2-1	TRBV19
CVSSKGQGRETQYF	TGTGTCAGCAGCAAAGGACAGGGGAGAGAGACCCAGTACTTC	TRBD1	-	TRBJ2-5	TRBV7-6
CASSSTGGQETQYF	TGTGCCAGCAGCTCGACGGGAGGACAAGAGACCCAGTACTTC	TRBD2	-	TRBJ2-5	TRBV9
CASSQNTGELFF	TGCGCCAGCAGCCAAAACACCGGGGAGCTGTTTTTT	-	-	TRBJ2-2	TRBV5-1
CASSYAGTVIEAFF	TGTGCCAGCAGTTACGCCGGGACGGTTATTGAAGCTTTCTTT	-	-	TRBJ1-1	TRBV6-5
CASWGLQTYEQYF	TGTGCCAGTTGGGGGTTACAAACCTACGAGCAGTACTTC	-	-	TRBJ2-7	TRBV6-6
CASSVAGVAGSSTDTQYF	TGTGCCAGCAGCGTCGCGGGAGTAGCGGGATCGAGCACAGATACGCAGTATTTT	TRBD2	-	TRBJ2-3	TRBV9
CASSLAAGGTEAFF	TGCGCCAGCAGCTTGGCAGCAGGGGGGACTGAAGCTTTCTTT	TRBD1	few	TRBJ1-1	TRBV5-1